The present entry profiles one T cell receptor (beta chain) with its context. As handled by the study authors: Amplification of reference gene primers provided the estimated nucleated cell counts. TCRdb keeps only in-frame clones here, not all; method: immunoSEQ multiplex PCR. From that table come the V and J calls and clone size; the DNA was used to work out D and trimming. Altogether 200,000 or so clones are present, less than 90% being singletons, with the ten largest covering over 1.5%. The sample belongs to a study of blood T cell repertoires in COVID-19. For the study at large: Whether acute or convalescent, the COVID-19 samples came from the United States, Italy and Spain. From T cells, B-cell-depleted T cells, or PBMCs came the material, which was cDNA or gDNA.

Germline CDR1 is MNHEY and CDR2 is SVGAGI. With 5 bases clipped from V and 9 bases from J, the junction kept 9 bases outside the gene matches. This CDR3 region has 15 residues. This TCR came from a man aged 40-49 years with active or convalescent COVID-19. The specimen sequenced was peripheral blood. V is TRBV6-5 and J is TRBJ2-1; 11 bases are a match to TRBD2. CDR3: CASSIAGGAYFEQFF. The CDR3 DNA reads TGTGCCAGCAGTATAGCGGGGGGGGCCTACTTTGAGCAGTTCTTC.